The clone carrying this T cell receptor (beta chain) was seen just once. With 6 bases clipped from V and 3 bases from J, the junction kept 6 bases outside the gene matches. Germline V lookup: CDR1 SQVTM, CDR2 ANQGSEA. The CDR3 has 13 amino acids. The protocol was immunoSEQ multiplex PCR, while the TCRdb copy is restricted to in-frame clones and leaves out a portion. This table has more than 95,000 clones, roughly 91% appearing once. The data were obtained in a study of control samples from healthy donors and cancer patients. Sequences were obtained from blood. The TCR comes from a middle-aged man in good health. The J gene is TRBJ1-2, the V gene TRBV29-1; TRBD1 aligns across 8 bases. DNA of the CDR3: TGCAGCGTGGCTCAGACAGGGGACTATGGCTACACCTTC. This encodes CSVAQTGDYGYTF.